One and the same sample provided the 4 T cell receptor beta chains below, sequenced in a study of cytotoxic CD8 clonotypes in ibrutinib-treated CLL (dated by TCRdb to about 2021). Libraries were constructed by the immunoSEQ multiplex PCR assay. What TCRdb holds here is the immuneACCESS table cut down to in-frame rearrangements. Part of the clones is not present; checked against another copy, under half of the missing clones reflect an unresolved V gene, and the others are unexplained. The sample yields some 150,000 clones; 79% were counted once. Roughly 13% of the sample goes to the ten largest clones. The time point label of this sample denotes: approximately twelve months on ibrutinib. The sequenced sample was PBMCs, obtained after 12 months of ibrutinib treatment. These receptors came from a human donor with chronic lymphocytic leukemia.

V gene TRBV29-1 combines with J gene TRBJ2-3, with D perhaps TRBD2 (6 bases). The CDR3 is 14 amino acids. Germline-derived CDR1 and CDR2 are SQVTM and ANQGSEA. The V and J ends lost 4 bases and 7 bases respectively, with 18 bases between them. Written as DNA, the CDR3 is TGCAGCGTTGTGTTCGGGAGTGGGGGGAATACGCAGTATTTT. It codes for CSVVFGSGGNTQYF.

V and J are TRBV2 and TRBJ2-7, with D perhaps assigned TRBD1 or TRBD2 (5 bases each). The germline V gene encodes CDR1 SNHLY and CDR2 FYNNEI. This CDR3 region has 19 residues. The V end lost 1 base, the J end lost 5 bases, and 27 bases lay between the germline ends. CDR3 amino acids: CASSEVFSLGSGPPHEQYF. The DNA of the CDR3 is TGTGCCAGCAGTGAAGTTTTCAGCTTGGGATCGGGGCCCCCCCACGAGCAGTACTTC.

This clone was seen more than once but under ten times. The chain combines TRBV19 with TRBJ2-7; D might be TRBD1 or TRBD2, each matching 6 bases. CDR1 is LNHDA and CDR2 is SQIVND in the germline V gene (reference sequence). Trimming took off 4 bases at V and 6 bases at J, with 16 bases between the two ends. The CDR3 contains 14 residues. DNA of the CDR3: TGTGCCAGTAGTAGACGCGGGACAATCCTCGAGCAGTACTTC. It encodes CASSRRGTILEQYF.

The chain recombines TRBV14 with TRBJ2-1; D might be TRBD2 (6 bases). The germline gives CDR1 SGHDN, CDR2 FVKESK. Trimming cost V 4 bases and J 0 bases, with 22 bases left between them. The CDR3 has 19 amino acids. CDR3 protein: CASSPWGVAPLSSYNEQFF. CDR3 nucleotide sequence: TGTGCCAGCAGCCCCTGGGGGGTAGCGCCTTTGAGCTCCTACAATGAGCAGTTCTTC.